The rows below give T cell receptor beta chains drawn from one sample of a study of CD8 T cells in ankylosing spondylitis. A single record per CDR3 protein comes from TCRdb applying MiXCR to the 5' RACE reads. The sample has approximately 500,000 distinct CDR3 sequences, approximately 12% seen once; the top ten hold approximately 6.2%. The sequencing input was blood, either unsorted or a sorted T cell fraction (not recorded which). The source of these receptors is a male donor with ankylosing spondylitis. CDR3s include the opening cysteine and the closing phenylalanine or tryptophan. The order of the fields is J gene, D gene, clone size, V gene, CDR3 DNA, CDR3 protein. D genes are given only for firm matches. Clone size is shown for a subset of rows, as once, few, many or a class of expanded clone.

TRBJ1-1 | TRBD1 | - | TRBV10-3 | TGTGCCATCAGTGAGTCAGATCGACAGGGCTATGAAGCTTTCTTT | CAISESDRQGYEAFF
TRBJ2-3 | TRBD1 | few | TRBV4-2 | TGTGCCAGCAGCCAAGATGGGGACAGGGGAGATACGCAGTATTTT | CASSQDGDRGDTQYF
TRBJ2-3 | - | - | TRBV5-5 | TGTGCCAGCGGCTTGGGGCTAAACTCGGGCACAGATACGCAGTATTTT | CASGLGLNSGTDTQYF
TRBJ2-1 | TRBD1 | - | TRBV20-1 | TGCAGTGCTAGAACGGACAGGGGGCGCGATGAGCAGTTCTTC | CSARTDRGRDEQFF
TRBJ1-4 | TRBD1 | - | TRBV20-1 | TGCAGTGCTAGCGTAACAGGGACAGGGAACGAAAAACTGTTTTTT | CSASVTGTGNEKLFF
TRBJ2-3 | - | - | TRBV12-3/TRBV12-4 | TGTGCCAGCACTCCTCCCGGTAGAACAGATACGCAGTATTTT | CASTPPGRTDTQYF
TRBJ2-2 | TRBD1 | - | TRBV20-1 | TGCAGTGCTAGGCTGGACAGGCGGCGGAGCACCGGGGAGCTGTTTTTT | CSARLDRRRSTGELFF
TRBJ2-2 | - | - | TRBV2 | TGTGCCAGCAGCGCCCATCCCACCGGGGAGCTGTTTTTT | CASSAHPTGELFF
TRBJ2-3 | TRBD2 | few | TRBV20-1 | TGCAGTGCTAGTCCTGGCCTAGCGGGAACCTCCCTCGCGCAGTATTTT | CSASPGLAGTSLAQYF
TRBJ2-5 | - | - | TRBV5-1 | TGCGCCAGCAGACTGGTGCAGGACCAAGAGACCCAGTACTTC | CASRLVQDQETQYF
TRBJ2-1 | - | many | TRBV5-1 | TGCGCCAGCAGACGGGCTCAAGATATGGATGAGCAGTTCTTC | CASRRAQDMDEQFF
TRBJ2-1 | TRBD2 | few | TRBV5-6 | TGTGCCAGCAGCTTGGAAGCGGGAGGGCCCAATGAGCAGTTCTTC | CASSLEAGGPNEQFF
TRBJ2-3 | - | many | TRBV24-1 | TGTGCCACCAGTGACCCTGGGGGCAGCACAGATACGCAGTATTTT | CATSDPGGSTDTQYF
TRBJ2-1 | - | - | TRBV3-1 | TGTGCCAGCGTCCAGGCGGACAATGAGCAGTTCTTC | CASVQADNEQFF
TRBJ2-3 | - | many | TRBV5-1 | TGCGCCAGCAGCTCCGCACCTTCTAGCACAGATACGCAGTATTTT | CASSSAPSSTDTQYF
TRBJ2-5 | - | many | TRBV12-3/TRBV12-4 | TGTGCCAGCAGCCTGGCGGGGAGAGAGACCCAGTACTTC | CASSLAGRETQYF
TRBJ2-3 | - | - | TRBV20-1 | TGCAGTGCCCTCCCCGCGGGAACCACAGATACGCAGTATTTT | CSALPAGTTDTQYF
TRBJ2-5 | - | - | TRBV5-5 | TGTGCCAGCAGCTTGTGGACACAAGAGACCCAGTACTTC | CASSLWTQETQYF
TRBJ2-3 | - | few | TRBV29-1 | TGCAGCGTTGTGGGGAAGGCAGATACGCAGTATTTT | CSVVGKADTQYF
TRBJ2-1 | - | - | TRBV12-3/TRBV12-4 | TGTGCCACCAGAGATTATTATACCAATGAGCAGTTCTTC | CATRDYYTNEQFF
TRBJ2-7 | - | many | TRBV6-1 | TGTGCCAGCAGTCCTACTTTAGGAAAGGCCTACGAGCAGTACTTC | CASSPTLGKAYEQYF
TRBJ2-3 | TRBD2 | many | TRBV4-2 | TGTGCCAGCAGTGACAGGACTAGCGGGAGGGCAACAGATACGCAGTATTTT | CASSDRTSGRATDTQYF
TRBJ2-2 | - | few | TRBV24-1 | TGTGCCACCAGTGATTCTCAAGTGGGAAAGAACACCGGGGAGCTGTTTTTT | CATSDSQVGKNTGELFF
TRBJ2-1 | TRBD2 | once | TRBV9 | TGTGCCAGCAGCTTACTTCCCGGGACTAGCGGGAGGGATGAGCAGTTCTTC | CASSLLPGTSGRDEQFF
TRBJ2-1 | - | - | TRBV10-1 | TGCGCCACACGGAGCGGATACAATGAGCAGTTCTTC | CATRSGYNEQFF
TRBJ2-7 | TRBD1 | - | TRBV5-4 | TGTGCCAGCAGCCCTTATCTCGTAGGGACAGAACTCGAGCAGTACTTC | CASSPYLVGTELEQYF
TRBJ2-7 | - | few | TRBV27 | TGTGCCAGCAGTTTACCGATGAGACGGCTCTCATCCTACGAGCAGTACTTC | CASSLPMRRLSSYEQYF
TRBJ2-6 | TRBD1 | - | TRBV12-3/TRBV12-4 | TGTGCCAGCAGTTTAGGTCTGACAGGGACCCTCTCTGGGGCCAGCGTCCTGACTTTC | CASSLGLTGTLSGASVLTF
TRBJ1-6 | TRBD1 | - | TRBV5-6 | TGTGCCAGCAGCTCGAACCCGGACAGGGGCGGTAGATCACCCCTCCACTTT | CASSSNPDRGGRSPLHF
TRBJ1-2 | - | many | TRBV6-1 | TGTGCCAGCAGTCCCACGAATACAGCCAACTATGGCTACACCTTC | CASSPTNTANYGYTF
TRBJ1-6 | TRBD1 | - | TRBV6-5 | TGTGCCAGCAGTTACCCTAAAGACAGGGGGACGGGTTTATGGTCACCCCTCCACTTT | CASSYPKDRGTGLWSPLHF
TRBJ2-1 | TRBD2 | - | TRBV7-7 | TGTGCCAGCAGCTCCGGGACTAGCGGTGAGCAGTTCTTC | CASSSGTSGEQFF